One sample yielded the 32 T cell receptor beta chains listed below, sequenced in a study of Ad26.COV2.S vaccination and SARS-CoV-2 variants. Treatment indicated: around 19 received Ad26.COV2.S at low or high dose, single or two shots; roughly five received placebo; per-sample allocation not given. Each sample was drawn 63 days after the first injection (of vaccine or placebo). Profiling relied on immunoSEQ multiplex PCR, and the TCRdb table lists in-frame clones only, not all of them. The sample holds roughly 350,000 clones, about nine tenths seen once. This sample comprised peripheral blood, obtained in a trial of Ad26.COV2.S vaccine versus placebo. The receptor source for this set is a person aged 18-60 years who received the Ad26.COV2.S COVID-19 vaccine or a placebo.

The rearrangement uses TRBV7-9 and TRBJ1-2, with D possibly TRBD1 on 5 matching bases. The V gene's germline CDR1 is SEHNR and CDR2 FQNEAQ (reference sequence). V lost 3 bases to trimming and J lost 1 base, with 6 bases between them. The CDR3 has 13 residues. For the CDR3, the DNA is TGTGCCAGCAGCTTGACAGTTAACTATGGCTACACCTTC. This encodes CASSLTVNYGYTF.

This clone has only a few counts. The chain links TRBV7-9 to TRBJ2-7; TRBD1 is a possible D gene (6 bases). The length of the CDR3 is 14 residues. V lost 4 bases to trimming and J lost 1 base, with 11 bases between them. Per the germline V gene, CDR1 is SEHNR and CDR2 is FQNEAQ (reference sequence). CDR3 sequence reads: CASSSSRGSYEQYF. The CDR3 DNA follows: TGTGCCAGCAGCTCGTCCAGGGGATCCTACGAGCAGTACTTC.

The chain couples TRBV9 to TRBJ1-3; 9 bases are a match to TRBD1. V trimming: 3 bases; J trimming: 0 bases; junction bases outside the gene matches: 10. This CDR3 contains 18 residues. The germline CDR1 and CDR2 sequences are SGDLS and YYNGEE. Written as DNA, the CDR3 is TGTGCCAGCAGCGCTTCCGGGACAGGGTTTTACTCTGGAAACACCATATATTTT. Translating it yields CASSASGTGFYSGNTIYF.

The chain joins TRBV12-3 or TRBV12-4 to TRBJ2-7; TRBD2 aligns across 9 bases. The length of the CDR3 is 13 residues. V was clipped by 6 bases and J by 4 bases; unmatched bases: 4. The chain's CDR3 is CASSRLAEYEQYF. CDR3 sequence (DNA): TGTGCCAGCAGCCGACTAGCGGAATACGAGCAGTACTTC.

The chain is built from TRBV19 and TRBJ1-1; D uncertain. CDR3 size: 13 residues. Germline V gene sequence: CDR1 LNHDA, CDR2 SQIVND (reference sequence). V shed 1 base and J shed 8 bases, with 11 bases lying between them. The CDR3 loop reads CASSIGHLREAFF. The CDR3 DNA follows: TGTGCCAGTAGTATAGGGCACCTGAGAGAAGCTTTCTTT.

Here the CDR3 reads CASSFGTGEGYTF. DNA for the CDR3: TGCGCCAGCAGCTTCGGGACAGGGGAAGGCTACACCTTC. V and J are TRBV5-1 and TRBJ1-2, with TRBD1 matching 10 bases. The CDR3 consists of 13 residues. CDR1 and CDR2 (germline): SGHRS, YFSETQ. Losses at the gene ends were 2 bases for V and 8 bases for J; bases not matched to a gene: 3.

The gene calls are TRBV29-1 and TRBJ1-1; D is undetermined. Germline V CDR1 and CDR2: SQVTM, ANQGSEA. Deletions cut 3 bases from V and 0 bases from J, with 11 bases between. This CDR3 comprises 14 residues. The CDR3 nucleotides are TGCAGCGTTGAGCACCAGCTCATGAACACTGAAGCTTTCTTT. Amino acids: CSVEHQLMNTEAFF. Based on the CDR3 plus reference TRBV29-1 and TRBJ1-1, the full variable domain is SAVISQKPSRDICQRGTSLTIQCQVDSQVTMMFWYRQQPGQSLTLIATANQGSEATYESGFVIDKFPISRPNLTFSTLTVSNMSPEDSSIYLCSVEHQLMNTEAFFGQGTRLTVV.

The chain has TRBV9 and TRBJ2-5, with 7 bases aligning to TRBD1. Looked up from germline, CDR1 is SGDLS and CDR2 is YYNGEE. The CDR3 covers 14 residues. Losses at the gene ends were 3 bases for V and 9 bases for J; bases not matched to a gene: 11. The chain's CDR3 is CASSGRDSSWAQYF. DNA of the CDR3: TGTGCCAGCAGCGGCCGGGACAGCAGTTGGGCCCAGTACTTC.

This rearrangement joins TRBV12-5 to TRBJ2-1; 9 nucleotides agree with TRBD2. V trimming: 7 bases; J trimming: 3 bases; junction bases outside the gene matches: 10. The V gene's germline CDR1 is LGHNT and CDR2 FRNRAP. The CDR3 has 16 residues. Here the CDR3 reads CASAPGAGGNYNEQFF. The DNA for the CDR3 is TGTGCTAGTGCCCCGGGGGCGGGGGGGAACTACAATGAGCAGTTCTTC.

The CDR3 nucleotides are TGTGCCAGCAGCGTAGTGGGTTCGACAGGGCAAGAGACCCAGTACTTC. Translation: CASSVVGSTGQETQYF. The chain uses TRBV9 and TRBJ2-5, with 7 bases that match TRBD1. The junction had 7 bases not matched to a gene; V was cut back by 0 bases and J by 2 bases. Germline V gives CDR1 SGDLS, CDR2 YYNGEE. This CDR3 has 16 residues.

This sequence joins TRBV6-5 and TRBJ1-6; D ambiguous. Trimming left V 2 bases short and J 8 bases short, with 13 bases between. The CDR3 totals 15 residues. Germline V gene lookup returns CDR1 MNHEY and CDR2 SVGAGI. The CDR3, as DNA: TGTGCCAGCAGTTACGAGGCGGTGATGGATTCACCCCTCCACTTT. This sequence encodes CASSYEAVMDSPLHF.

The rearrangement links TRBV2 to TRBJ2-2; D unclear. The CDR3 totals 12 residues. Trimming took 5 bases from V and 4 from J, leaving 5 bases between them. The germline V gene has CDR1 SNHLY and CDR2 FYNNEI. The CDR3: CASSKSTGELFF. CDR3 DNA sequence: TGTGCCAGCAGTAAATCCACCGGGGAGCTGTTTTTT.

The genes are TRBV4-1 and TRBJ2-7; D could derive from TRBD1 or TRBD2 (5 bases each). The CDR3 totals 15 residues. Trimming left V 0 bases short and J 3 bases short, with 12 bases between. Germline values: CDR1 MGHRA, CDR2 YSYEKL. The CDR3 protein is CASSQEEWDGYEQYF. The CDR3 DNA follows: TGCGCCAGCAGCCAAGAGGAATGGGACGGCTACGAGCAGTACTTC.

This clone turned up a few times. The chain employs TRBV4-1 and TRBJ2-3; possibly TRBD1 for D (5 bases). V was pared by 2 bases and J by 5 bases, with 11 bases between. CDR3 length: 14 amino acids. CDR1 is MGHRA, CDR2 YSYEKL, per germline. In nucleotides, the CDR3 is TGCGCCAGCAGCCAACCGGACGACAGAGATACGCAGTATTTT. Translating it yields CASSQPDDRDTQYF.

The chain is built from TRBV2 and TRBJ2-1; 9 bases align to TRBD2. The CDR3 runs 17 residues. CDR1 is SNHLY, CDR2 FYNNEI, per germline. The J segment lost 8 bases and the V segment lost 7 bases, leaving 18 bases of the junction unmatched. DNA for the CDR3: TGTGCCAGCAACCCAGGCGGGGCTAGCGGGGTTGGGGATGAGCAGTTCTTC. The encoded protein is CASNPGGASGVGDEQFF.

The chain carries TRBV11-2 and TRBJ2-7; 8 bases fit TRBD1. Germline assignment: CDR1 SGHAT and CDR2 FQNNGV. V was pared by 5 bases and J by 4 bases, with 7 bases of the junction left unmatched. The CDR3 has 14 amino acids. CDR3 amino acids: CASSPLDREYEQYF. DNA for the CDR3: TGTGCCAGCAGCCCATTGGACAGGGAGTACGAGCAGTACTTC.

The chain recombines TRBV24-1 with TRBJ1-2; D is ambiguous. Germline loops: CDR1 KGHDR, CDR2 SFDVKD. This CDR3 comprises 12 residues. V lost 5 bases, J lost 6 bases, and 9 bases lay in between. The CDR3 sequence is CATSAGGHGYTF. The CDR3 bases are TGTGCCACCAGTGCAGGTGGTCATGGCTACACCTTC.

V gene TRBV6-5 combines with J gene TRBJ1-3; D is perhaps TRBD1 (5 bases). Germline V gives CDR1 MNHEY, CDR2 SVGAGI. This CDR3 has 15 amino acids. Trimming removed 6 bases from V and 0 bases from J, with 12 bases in between. CDR3 DNA: TGTGCCAGCAGCGCGGGACCTAGCTCTGGAAACACCATATATTTT. The encoded protein is CASSAGPSSGNTIYF.

The DNA for the CDR3 is TGTGCCAGCAGCCAAGCTGGGACAGGGGAGCTGTTTTTT. As protein: CASSQAGTGELFF. The chain joins TRBV4-2 to TRBJ2-2; a possible D gene is TRBD1 (6 bases). Trimming took 1 base from V and 8 from J, leaving 8 bases between them. CDR1 is LGHNA and CDR2 is YNFKEQ in the germline V gene. The CDR3 spans 13 residues.

A single count supports this clone. The rearrangement joins TRBV5-1 to TRBJ1-3, with unresolved D. This CDR3 is 15 amino acids long. CDR1 is SGHRS and CDR2 is YFSETQ in the germline V gene. V was shortened by 3 bases and J by 0 bases, with 10 bases between the two germline ends. The CDR3 DNA reads as TGCGCCAGCAGCTCGAACTCAGCCTCTGGAAACACCATATATTTT. Protein: CASSSNSASGNTIYF.

The chain is built from TRBV19 and TRBJ1-1, with D possibly being TRBD1 (6 bases). Trimming left V 4 bases short and J 1 base short, with 13 bases between. This CDR3 spans 15 amino acids. In germline, CDR1 is LNHDA, CDR2 SQIVND (reference sequence). CDR3 residues: CASSTSGQPNTEAFF. In nucleotides, the CDR3 is TGTGCCAGTAGTACCTCGGGACAACCGAACACTGAAGCTTTCTTT.

This chain links TRBV5-3 with TRBJ2-3; tentative D call: TRBD1 (5 bases). TRBV5-3 has ORF status, its function being uncertain. The CDR3 spans 14 residues. Trimming stripped 0 bases from V and 4 bases from J, with 9 bases between. The CDR3 is CARSLASGSDTQYF. CDR3 sequence (DNA): TGTGCCAGAAGCTTGGCATCAGGGTCAGATACGCAGTATTTT.

The chain uses TRBV2 and TRBJ1-1; a weak D match, TRBD1 (5 bases). Trimming cost V 5 bases and J 5 bases, with 12 bases left between them. Per germline, CDR1 SNHLY and CDR2 FYNNEI. The CDR3 length is 13 residues. CDR3 sequence reads: CASSNHGGTEAFF. DNA for the CDR3: TGTGCCAGCAGTAATCACGGGGGAACTGAAGCTTTCTTT.

The gene calls are TRBV6-5 and TRBJ2-3; TRBD2 agrees at 11 bases. Germline CDR1 MNHEY, CDR2 SVGAGI. The CDR3 contains 15 residues. The V gene end was trimmed by 7 bases and the J gene end by 2 bases; junction bases not matched to a gene: 5. CDR3 DNA sequence: TGTGCCAGCACGGGGACTAGCGGTTACACAGATACGCAGTATTTT. Translating it yields CASTGTSGYTDTQYF.

This clone was seen once. This rearrangement joins TRBV5-7 to TRBJ2-1; the D is unclear. TRBV5-7 is known as an ORF, though its function is uncertain. The CDR3 contains 14 residues. The V end lost 0 bases, the J end lost 5 bases, and 9 bases lay between the germline ends. The CDR3 nucleotides read TGTGCCAGCAGCTTGGCCTATCCCCACAATGAGCAGTTCTTC. Its protein is CASSLAYPHNEQFF.

J is TRBJ1-2 and V is TRBV11-2, with D tentatively TRBD1 (5 bases). This CDR3 is built from 15 residues. Germline V gene sequence: CDR1 SGHAT, CDR2 FQNNGV. V was clipped by 3 bases and J by 0 bases, with 11 bases between them. CDR3: CASSFTGLANYGYTF. In DNA form, the CDR3 reads TGTGCCAGCAGCTTCACAGGCTTAGCTAACTATGGCTACACCTTC.

This clone has only a few counts. The chain recombines TRBV11-2 with TRBJ1-2; D gene uncertain. The CDR3 loop spans 15 amino acids. Germline loops: CDR1 SGHAT, CDR2 FQNNGV. Trimming left V 0 bases short and J 0 bases short, with 8 bases between. The CDR3 region is CASSLDVPANYGYTF. As DNA, the CDR3 is TGTGCCAGCAGCTTAGATGTTCCAGCTAACTATGGCTACACCTTC.

This sequence joins TRBV5-5 and TRBJ1-1, with D maybe TRBD1 (6 bases). V was trimmed by 2 bases and J by 1 base, leaving 6 bases between them. The germline V gene encodes CDR1 SGHKS and CDR2 YYEKEE (reference sequence). The CDR3 is 13 residues long. This CDR3 is CASSFRGNTEAFF. CDR3 in DNA: TGTGCCAGCAGCTTCAGGGGGAACACTGAAGCTTTCTTT.

The chain has TRBV6-5 and TRBJ1-1; 8 nucleotides match TRBD1. CDR3 length: 15 residues. CDR1 and CDR2 (germline): MNHEY, SVGAGI. The ends lost 4 bases at V and 4 bases at J; junction bases unmatched: 8. The CDR3 bases are TGTGCCAGCAGTTTGGGACAGGAGGGTGGCACTGAAGCTTTCTTT. Amino acid sequence: CASSLGQEGGTEAFF.

With regard to this clone: Other DNA sequences from this sample encode an identical CDR3 as well. This chain links TRBV5-1 with TRBJ2-2, with D uncertain. This CDR3 has 13 amino acids. Germline assignment: CDR1 SGHRS and CDR2 YFSETQ. V was pared by 4 bases and J by 5 bases, with 9 bases between. CDR3 protein: CASSLPGTGELFF. The CDR3 DNA reads TGCGCCAGCAGCCTGCCAGGAACCGGGGAGCTGTTTTTT.

The CDR3 is CASSLLRRRNTEAFF. CDR3 DNA sequence: TGTGCCAGCAGTCTCCTCCGTAGACGAAACACTGAAGCTTTCTTT. The gene calls are TRBV27 and TRBJ1-1; D ambiguous. The germline V gene encodes CDR1 MNHEY and CDR2 SMNVEV (reference sequence). The V end was cut by 5 bases, the J end by 2 bases, with 15 bases between. The length of the CDR3 is 15 residues.

The J gene is TRBJ2-2, the V gene TRBV7-9; D tentatively reads TRBD1 or TRBD2 (6 bases each). Trimming removed 3 bases from V and 4 bases from J, with 15 bases in between. Germline assignment: CDR1 SEHNR and CDR2 FQNEAQ (reference sequence). The CDR3 totals 16 residues. CDR3 coding DNA: TGTGCCAGCAGCTTTCCGTCCCGGGGGCTCACCGGGGAGCTGTTTTTT. Its translation: CASSFPSRGLTGELFF.